The TCR beta chain under discussion was sequenced for a study of blood T cell repertoires in COVID-19. Study information: Samples representing acute and convalescent COVID-19 were sourced from the United States, Italy and Spain. Sources were T cells, B-cell-depleted T cells, or PBMCs; the material itself was cDNA or gDNA.

In the source study's methods: Estimation of nucleated cell counts was performed using reference gene primer amplification. Data came from immunoSEQ multiplex PCR; TCRdb stores just in-frame clones and leaves some out. D and trimming come from the DNA, and the V and J calls and clone size come from that table. The sample has some 200,000 clones; 65% to 90% are singletons. Between the trimmed V and J ends, which lost 0 bases and 4 bases, there was a span of 6 bases. The germline V gene encodes CDR1 GTSNPN and CDR2 SVGIG (reference sequence). This CDR3 is built from 12 residues. The TCR comes from an elderly man with acute or convalescent COVID-19. This chain uses TRBV30 with TRBJ1-1; D might be TRBD1 (6 bases). Sequences were obtained from peripheral blood. Here the CDR3 reads CAWSVGGTEAFF. In DNA form, the CDR3 reads TGTGCCTGGAGTGTAGGGGGCACTGAAGCTTTCTTT.